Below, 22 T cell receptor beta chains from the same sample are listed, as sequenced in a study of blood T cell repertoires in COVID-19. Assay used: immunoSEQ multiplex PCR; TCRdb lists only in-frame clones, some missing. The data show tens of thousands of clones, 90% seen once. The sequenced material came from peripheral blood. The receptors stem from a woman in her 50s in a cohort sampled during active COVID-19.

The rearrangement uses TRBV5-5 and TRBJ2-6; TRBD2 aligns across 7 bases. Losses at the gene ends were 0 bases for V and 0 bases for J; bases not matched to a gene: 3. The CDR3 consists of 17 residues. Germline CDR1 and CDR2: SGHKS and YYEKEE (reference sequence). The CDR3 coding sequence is TGTGCCAGCAGCTTGGTGCTAGCGGACTCTGGGGCCAACGTCCTGACTTTC. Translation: CASSLVLADSGANVLTF.

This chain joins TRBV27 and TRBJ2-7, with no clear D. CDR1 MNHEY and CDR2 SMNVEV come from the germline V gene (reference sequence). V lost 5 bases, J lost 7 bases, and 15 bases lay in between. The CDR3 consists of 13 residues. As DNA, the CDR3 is TGTGCCAGCAGTGAGAGTGGTCTTAAAGAGCAGTACTTC. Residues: CASSESGLKEQYF.

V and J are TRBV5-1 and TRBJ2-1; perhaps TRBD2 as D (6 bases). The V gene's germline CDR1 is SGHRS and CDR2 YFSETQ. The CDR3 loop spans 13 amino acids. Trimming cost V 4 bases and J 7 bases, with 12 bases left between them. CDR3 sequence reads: CASSPQGGNEQFF. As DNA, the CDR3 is TGCGCCAGCAGCCCACAAGGAGGGAATGAGCAGTTCTTC.

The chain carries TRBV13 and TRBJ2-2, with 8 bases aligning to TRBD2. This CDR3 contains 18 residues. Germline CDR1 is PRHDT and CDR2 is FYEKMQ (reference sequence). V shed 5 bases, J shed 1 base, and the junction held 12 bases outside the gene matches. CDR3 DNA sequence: TGTGCCAGCAGCGCCACCACTAGCGGCCACATGAACACCGGGGAGCTGTTTTTT. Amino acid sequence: CASSATTSGHMNTGELFF.

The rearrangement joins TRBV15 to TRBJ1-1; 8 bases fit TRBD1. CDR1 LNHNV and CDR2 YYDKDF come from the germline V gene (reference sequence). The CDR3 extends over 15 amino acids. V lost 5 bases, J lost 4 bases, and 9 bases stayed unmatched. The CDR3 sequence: CATSLPGQAITEAFF. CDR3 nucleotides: TGTGCCACCAGCCTTCCGGGACAGGCAATCACTGAAGCTTTCTTT.

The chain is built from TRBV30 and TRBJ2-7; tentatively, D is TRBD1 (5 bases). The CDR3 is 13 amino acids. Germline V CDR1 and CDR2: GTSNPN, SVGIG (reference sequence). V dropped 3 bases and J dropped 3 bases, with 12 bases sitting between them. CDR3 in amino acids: CAWRQENGYEQYF. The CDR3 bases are TGTGCCTGGAGACAGGAGAACGGCTACGAGCAGTACTTC.

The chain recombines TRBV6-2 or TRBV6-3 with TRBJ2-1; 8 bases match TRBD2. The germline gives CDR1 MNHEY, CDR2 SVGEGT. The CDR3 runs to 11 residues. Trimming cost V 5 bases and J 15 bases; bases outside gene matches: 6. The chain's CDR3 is CASSTAGGPFF. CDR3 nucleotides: TGTGCCAGCAGTACTGCGGGAGGCCCGTTCTTC.

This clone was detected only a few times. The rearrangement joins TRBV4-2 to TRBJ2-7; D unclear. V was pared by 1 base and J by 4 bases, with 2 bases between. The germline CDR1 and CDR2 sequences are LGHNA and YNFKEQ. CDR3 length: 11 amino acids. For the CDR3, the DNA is TGTGCCAGCAGCCAAGCGTACGAGCAGTACTTC. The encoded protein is CASSQAYEQYF.

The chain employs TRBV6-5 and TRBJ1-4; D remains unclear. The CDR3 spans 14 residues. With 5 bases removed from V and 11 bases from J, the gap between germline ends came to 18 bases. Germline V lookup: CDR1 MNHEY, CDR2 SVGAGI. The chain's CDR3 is CASSPSVGPWKLFF. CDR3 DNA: TGTGCCAGCAGTCCCTCCGTGGGCCCTTGGAAACTGTTTTTT.

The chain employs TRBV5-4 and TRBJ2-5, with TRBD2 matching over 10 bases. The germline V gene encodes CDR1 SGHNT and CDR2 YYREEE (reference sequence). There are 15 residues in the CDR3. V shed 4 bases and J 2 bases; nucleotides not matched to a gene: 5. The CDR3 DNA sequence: TGTGCCAGCAGCCCCTGGACTAGCGGACAAGAGACCCAGTACTTC. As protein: CASSPWTSGQETQYF.

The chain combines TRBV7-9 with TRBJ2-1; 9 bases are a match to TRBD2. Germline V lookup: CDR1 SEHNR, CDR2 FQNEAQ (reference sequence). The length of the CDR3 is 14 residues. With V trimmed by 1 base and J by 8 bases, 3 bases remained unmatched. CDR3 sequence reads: CASSLVAGGDEQFF. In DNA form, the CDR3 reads TGTGCCAGCAGCTTAGTTGCGGGAGGGGATGAGCAGTTCTTC.

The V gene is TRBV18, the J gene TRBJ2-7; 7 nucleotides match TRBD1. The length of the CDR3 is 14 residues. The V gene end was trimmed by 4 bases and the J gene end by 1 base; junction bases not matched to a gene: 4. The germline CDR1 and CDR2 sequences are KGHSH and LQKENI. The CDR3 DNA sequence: TGTGCCAGCTCACAAGGACAGGATTCCTACGAGCAGTACTTC. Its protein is CASSQGQDSYEQYF.

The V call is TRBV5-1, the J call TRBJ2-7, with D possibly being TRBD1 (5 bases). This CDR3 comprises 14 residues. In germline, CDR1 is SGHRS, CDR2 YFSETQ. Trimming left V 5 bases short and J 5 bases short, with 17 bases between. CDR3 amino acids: CASRLVQGIDEQYF. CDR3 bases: TGCGCCAGCAGGCTCGTGCAGGGAATCGACGAGCAGTACTTC.

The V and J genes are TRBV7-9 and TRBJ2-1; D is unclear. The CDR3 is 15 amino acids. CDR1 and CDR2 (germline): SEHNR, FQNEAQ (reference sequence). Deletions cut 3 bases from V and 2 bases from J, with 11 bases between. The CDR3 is CASSFLGPTYNEQFF. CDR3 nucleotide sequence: TGTGCCAGCAGCTTCCTAGGCCCTACCTACAATGAGCAGTTCTTC.

The CDR3 protein is CASSYDSNEQFF. The CDR3 bases are TGTGCCAGCAGCTACGACAGCAATGAGCAGTTCTTC. This rearrangement joins TRBV7-9 to TRBJ2-1, with TRBD1 as a possible D gene (5 bases). Trimming removed 4 bases from V and 6 bases from J, with 7 bases in between. Looked up from germline, CDR1 is SEHNR and CDR2 is FQNEAQ (reference sequence). The CDR3 is 12 amino acids.

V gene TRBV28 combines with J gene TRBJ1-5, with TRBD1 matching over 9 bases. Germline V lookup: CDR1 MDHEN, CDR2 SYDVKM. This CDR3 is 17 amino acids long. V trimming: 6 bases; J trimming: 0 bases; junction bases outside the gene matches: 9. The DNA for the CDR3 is TGTGCCAGCAGCTTCCTCGGGACAGGGTATAGCAATCAGCCCCAGCATTTT. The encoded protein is CASSFLGTGYSNQPQHF.

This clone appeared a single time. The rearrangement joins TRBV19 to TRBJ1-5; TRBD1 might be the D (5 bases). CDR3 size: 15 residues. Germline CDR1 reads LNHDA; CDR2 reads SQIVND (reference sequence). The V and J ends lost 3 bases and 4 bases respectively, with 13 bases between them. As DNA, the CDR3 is TGTGCCAGTAGTATCGGCTTTCAGGGTAATCAGCCCCAGCATTTT. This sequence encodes CASSIGFQGNQPQHF.

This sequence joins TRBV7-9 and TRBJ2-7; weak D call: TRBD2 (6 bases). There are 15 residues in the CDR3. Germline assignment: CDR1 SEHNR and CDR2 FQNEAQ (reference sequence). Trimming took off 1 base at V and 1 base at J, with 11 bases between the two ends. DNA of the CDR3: TGTGCCAGCAGCTTAGAGGCAGGGAGGTCCTACGAGCAGTACTTC. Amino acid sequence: CASSLEAGRSYEQYF.

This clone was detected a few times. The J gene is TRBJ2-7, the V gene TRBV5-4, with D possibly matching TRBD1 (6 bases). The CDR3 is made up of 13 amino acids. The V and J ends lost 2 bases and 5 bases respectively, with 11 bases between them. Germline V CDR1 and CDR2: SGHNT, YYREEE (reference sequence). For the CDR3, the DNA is TGTGCCAGCAGCTTACAGGGTAAAGACGAGCAGTACTTC. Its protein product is CASSLQGKDEQYF. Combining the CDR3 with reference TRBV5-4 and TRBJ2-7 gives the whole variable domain ETGVTQSPTHLIKTRGQQVTLRCSSQSGHNTVSWYQQALGQGPQFIFQYYREEENGRGNFPPRFSGLQFPNYSSELNVNALELDDSALYLCASSLQGKDEQYFGPGTRLTVT.

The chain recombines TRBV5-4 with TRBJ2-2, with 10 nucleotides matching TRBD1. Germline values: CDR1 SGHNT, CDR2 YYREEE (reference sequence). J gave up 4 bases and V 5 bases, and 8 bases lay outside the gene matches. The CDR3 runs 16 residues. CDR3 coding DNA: TGTGCCAGCAGTGGCTCCGGGACAGGGGTCACCGGGGAGCTGTTTTTT. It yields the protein CASSGSGTGVTGELFF.

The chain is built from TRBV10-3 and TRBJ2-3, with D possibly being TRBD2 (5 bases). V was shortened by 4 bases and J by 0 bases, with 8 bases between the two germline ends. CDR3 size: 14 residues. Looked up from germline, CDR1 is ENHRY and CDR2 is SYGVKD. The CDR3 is CAISVGESTDTQYF. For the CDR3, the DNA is TGTGCCATCAGTGTTGGGGAGAGCACAGATACGCAGTATTTT.

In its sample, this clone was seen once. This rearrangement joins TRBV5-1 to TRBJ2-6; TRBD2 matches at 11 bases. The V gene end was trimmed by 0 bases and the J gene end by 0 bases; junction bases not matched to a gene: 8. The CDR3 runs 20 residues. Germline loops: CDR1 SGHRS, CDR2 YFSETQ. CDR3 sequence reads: CASSLEVAGGLYSGANVLTF. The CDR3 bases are TGCGCCAGCAGCTTGGAGGTAGCGGGAGGGTTATACTCTGGGGCCAACGTCCTGACTTTC.